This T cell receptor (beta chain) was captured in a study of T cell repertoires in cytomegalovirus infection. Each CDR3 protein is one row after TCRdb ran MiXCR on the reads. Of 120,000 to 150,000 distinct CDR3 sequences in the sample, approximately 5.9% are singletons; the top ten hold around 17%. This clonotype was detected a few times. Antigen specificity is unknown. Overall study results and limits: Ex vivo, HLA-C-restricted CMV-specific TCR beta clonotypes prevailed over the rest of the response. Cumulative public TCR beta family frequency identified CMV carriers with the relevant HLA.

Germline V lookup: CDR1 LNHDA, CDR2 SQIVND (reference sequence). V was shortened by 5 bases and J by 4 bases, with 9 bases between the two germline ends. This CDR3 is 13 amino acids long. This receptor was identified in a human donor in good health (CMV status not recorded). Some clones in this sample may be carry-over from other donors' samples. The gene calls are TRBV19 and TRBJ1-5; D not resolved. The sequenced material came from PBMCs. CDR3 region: CASSSWGNQPQHF. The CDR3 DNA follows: TGTGCCAGTAGTTCGTGGGGAAATCAGCCCCAGCATTTT.